This TCR beta chain stems from a study of T-cell reconstitution after alpha-beta-depleted transplantation in children. CDR3 length: 14 amino acids. CDR1 and CDR2 (germline): SGHTA, FQGNSA. V lost 5 bases, J lost 3 bases, and 11 bases lay in between. Broader study findings: Among T cells one year after transplant, newly produced cells accounted for most counts and diversity. Alpha-beta T cells present about two months after transplant were reported to originate from several hundred expanded graft clones. In some patients, recipient T cells and intrathymic progenitors surviving conditioning explained high day-60 diversity.

As it was prepared, the TCRbeta library received unique molecular identifiers. TCRdb ran MiXCR on the PCR reads and lists one entry per CDR3 protein. The sample shows just under 250,000 distinct CDR3 sequences, about a quarter of them seen only once. This clonotype was picked up many times. Its antigen is undetermined. V and J are TRBV7-2 and TRBJ2-1; D is unclear. This sequence was found in a girl aged 2-9 years with Fanconi anemia, due to receive a stem cell transplant. The sample in question was PBMCs, obtained before TCRalphabeta/CD19-depleted stem cell transplant. The CDR3 is CASSQALLYNEQFF. The CDR3 region has the DNA TGTGCCAGCAGCCAGGCCCTCCTCTACAATGAGCAGTTCTTC.